This T cell receptor (beta chain) emerged from a study of control samples from healthy donors and cancer patients. The CDR3 consists of 22 residues. V lost 1 base to trimming and J lost 0 bases; unmatched junction nucleotides: 18. The germline CDR1 and CDR2 sequences are SGHTA and FQGTGA. Using immunoSEQ multiplex PCR, the repertoire was profiled, and TCRdb retains in-frame clones only, with some absent. The table lists about 150,000 clones, 93% of them singletons. The genes are TRBV7-3 and TRBJ2-6; 7 nucleotides match TRBD1. Sequencing was done on a sample of blood. The sequence was obtained from a man younger than 30 in good health. The CDR3 region has the DNA TGTGCCAGCAGCTTAAGGGTCCTACCGGGACAGCTCACCAGCTCTGGGGCCAACGTCCTGACTTTC. Residues: CASSLRVLPGQLTSSGANVLTF.